The 15 T cell receptor beta chains below were found in one sample sequenced in a study of blood T cell repertoires in COVID-19. Method: immunoSEQ multiplex PCR; TCRdb's copy keeps in-frame clones and lacks some. The sample includes over 100,000 clones, 75% to 90% of them seen just once. Sequencing was carried out using peripheral blood. The source is a woman between 65 and 79 years old with acute or convalescent COVID-19.

This rearrangement joins TRBV7-8 to TRBJ2-5; 9 positions agree with TRBD1. The germline V gene has CDR1 SGHVS and CDR2 FQNEAQ. The CDR3 totals 14 residues. The ends lost 5 bases at V and 2 bases at J; junction bases unmatched: 3. The CDR3 nucleotides are TGTGCCAGCAGCATCGACAGGGGGCAAGAGACCCAGTACTTC. This codes for CASSIDRGQETQYF.

The chain has TRBV11-3 and TRBJ2-3; D perhaps matches TRBD2 (6 bases). V was cut by 2 bases and J by 9 bases, with 15 bases left in between. CDR1 and CDR2 (germline): SGHNT, YENEEA. CDR3 size: 14 residues. The CDR3 bases are TGTGCCAGCAGCTTATGGGACTCCTCGGGGACGCAGTATTTT. It encodes CASSLWDSSGTQYF.

The chain carries TRBV5-4 and TRBJ2-1; D might be TRBD2 (6 bases). Looked up from germline, CDR1 is SGHNT and CDR2 is YYREEE (reference sequence). CDR3 length: 15 residues. V was pared by 4 bases and J by 7 bases, with 18 bases between. The CDR3, as DNA: TGTGCCAGCAGCCCCCCGGCAGGGAGGAGGAATGAGCAGTTCTTC. Amino acid sequence: CASSPPAGRRNEQFF.

The chain has TRBV5-4 and TRBJ2-5; 15 bases are a match to TRBD2. Losses at the gene ends were 4 bases for V and 4 bases for J; bases not matched to a gene: 14. Looked up from germline, CDR1 is SGHNT and CDR2 is YYREEE (reference sequence). This CDR3 has 19 residues. CDR3 loop: CASSTLGLAGGRGRETQYF. The DNA of the CDR3 is TGTGCCAGCAGCACCCTAGGACTAGCGGGGGGGCGGGGCCGAGAGACCCAGTACTTC.

V is TRBV10-3 and J is TRBJ2-1; no clear D. From germline, CDR1 is ENHRY and CDR2 SYGVKD. The CDR3 contains 11 residues. V dropped 6 bases and J dropped 9 bases, with 9 bases sitting between them. The CDR3 nucleotides read TGTGCCATCAGCATCTCCGGTGAGCAGTTCTTC. This sequence encodes CAISISGEQFF.

This chain links TRBV7-2 with TRBJ2-1, with 12 bases matching TRBD2. V dropped 5 bases and J dropped 5; count of bases not matched to a gene: 4. The CDR3 contains 15 residues. CDR1 is SGHTA and CDR2 is FQGNSA in the germline V gene. The CDR3 protein is CASSLRTSGNNEQFF. The CDR3 nucleotides are TGTGCCAGCAGCCTCCGGACTAGCGGGAACAATGAGCAGTTCTTC.

Written as DNA, the CDR3 is TGTGCCAGCAGCCTCGGGGGGGACTCCCCCTACGAGCAGTACTTC. Its translation: CASSLGGDSPYEQYF. This chain links TRBV11-3 with TRBJ2-7, with 8 nucleotides matching TRBD2. The CDR3 sequence is 15 residues long. The V gene end was trimmed by 5 bases and the J gene end by 2 bases; junction bases not matched to a gene: 8. Germline V gene data show CDR1 as SGHNT and CDR2 as YENEEA.

This chain connects TRBV4-2 to TRBJ2-5; 12 positions agree with TRBD2. The CDR3 extends over 16 amino acids. Germline-derived CDR1 and CDR2 are LGHNA and YNFKEQ. After removal of 4 bases from V and 4 bases from J, the junction contained 7 bases not matched to a gene. CDR3 residues: CASSPRLAGDSETQYF. The CDR3 DNA sequence: TGTGCCAGCAGCCCTCGACTAGCGGGAGATTCAGAGACCCAGTACTTC.

This chain uses TRBV6-5 with TRBJ1-6; 10 bases map to TRBD1. The CDR3 has 14 amino acids. The ends lost 5 bases at V and 7 bases at J; junction bases unmatched: 2. Germline V gene lookup returns CDR1 MNHEY and CDR2 SVGAGI. The CDR3 loop is CASSRQGANSPLHF. CDR3 DNA: TGTGCCAGCAGTCGACAGGGGGCGAATTCACCCCTCCACTTT.

As concerns this clone: This CDR3 is also generated by other DNA sequences in the sample. The V and J genes are TRBV9 and TRBJ1-3, with D uncertain. The CDR3 is 14 amino acids. V dropped 0 bases and J dropped 0 bases, with 4 bases sitting between them. Germline V gene data show CDR1 as SGDLS and CDR2 as YYNGEE. CDR3 residues: CASSVASSGNTIYF. CDR3 DNA: TGTGCCAGCAGCGTAGCCAGCTCTGGAAACACCATATATTTT. The whole variable domain, remainder taken from reference TRBV9 and TRBJ1-3, is DSGVTQTPKHLITATGQRVTLRCSPRSGDLSVYWYQQSLDQGLQFLIQYYNGEERAKGNILERFSAQQFPDLHSELNLSSLELGDSALYFCASSVASSGNTIYFGEGSWLTVV.

A single count supports this clone. The V and J genes are TRBV10-3 and TRBJ2-2, with 10 bases matching TRBD2. Germline loops: CDR1 ENHRY, CDR2 SYGVKD. This CDR3 is built from 15 residues. With V trimmed by 4 bases and J by 7 bases, 6 bases remained unmatched. CDR3 DNA sequence: TGTGCCATCAGTGCAAAGGCTAGCGGGGGCGGGGAGCTGTTTTTT. Translated, it gives CAISAKASGGGELFF.

The chain recombines TRBV19 with TRBJ1-6; D uncertain. Trimming left V 5 bases short and J 7 bases short, with 12 bases between. Germline CDR1 and CDR2: LNHDA and SQIVND (reference sequence). The length of the CDR3 is 14 residues. This CDR3 is CASSLTPPNSPLHF. The CDR3 nucleotides read TGTGCCAGTAGTTTGACTCCACCCAATTCACCCCTCCACTTT.

This clone was detected only a few times. This chain connects TRBV19 to TRBJ2-7, with 10 bases identical to TRBD1. V was clipped by 4 bases and J by 4 bases; unmatched bases: 4. CDR1 and CDR2 (germline): LNHDA, SQIVND (reference sequence). The CDR3 consists of 14 residues. CDR3 region: CASSTTGGGYEQYF. The CDR3 coding sequence is TGTGCCAGTAGTACGACAGGGGGCGGGTACGAGCAGTACTTC.

This sequence joins TRBV5-1 and TRBJ2-1, with 10 bases identical to TRBD2. CDR1 is SGHRS, CDR2 YFSETQ, per germline. The V and J ends lost 8 bases and 0 bases, in that order; junction bases with no gene match: 5. There are 15 residues in the CDR3. CDR3 sequence: CASNPSGSSYNEQFF. DNA for the CDR3: TGCGCCAGTAACCCTAGCGGGAGCTCCTACAATGAGCAGTTCTTC.

The chain's CDR3 is CASSYLTGDTEAFF. CDR3 coding DNA: TGTGCCAGCAGTTACCTCACAGGGGACACTGAAGCTTTCTTT. This chain connects TRBV6-5 to TRBJ1-1; 7 bases fit TRBD1. This CDR3 region has 14 residues. Germline CDR1 is MNHEY and CDR2 is SVGAGI. The V and J ends lost 2 bases and 3 bases, in that order; junction bases with no gene match: 3.